Sequencing of this TCR beta chain was carried out in a study of blood T cell repertoires in COVID-19. Study-level background: Donors in the United States, Italy and Spain gave samples during acute or convalescent COVID-19.

CDR1 ENHRY and CDR2 SYGVKD come from the germline V gene. The CDR3 has 13 amino acids. V was pared by 5 bases and J by 5 bases, with 5 bases of the junction left unmatched. Repertoires were generated with immunoSEQ multiplex PCR, while TCRdb's copy carries only in-frame clones and drops some. The table has fewer than 250,000 clones, around 81% seen once; the top ten hold about 7.7%. This clonotype was sampled from a woman in her forties with acute COVID-19. The V and J genes are TRBV10-3 and TRBJ1-1; the match to TRBD1 covers 7 bases. The sequencing sample was made of PBMCs or T cells enriched from blood (not recorded which). The CDR3 nucleotides are TGTGCCATCAGTCCAGGGGGTATGACTGAAGCTTTCTTT. Amino acids: CAISPGGMTEAFF.